The T cell receptor (beta chain) under discussion was sequenced for a study of T cell responses to AZD1222 COVID-19 vaccine. Study-wide points: Increases in Spike-specific TCR breadth and depth were seen after two AZD1222 doses. Of the AZD1222 recipients, only 5 or 6 were seropositive at baseline. Donors in the cohort were predominantly white British and more often female, and clonal diversity was possibly underestimated.

The data were produced by immunoSEQ multiplex PCR, yet TCRdb's version contains in-frame clones alone and is incomplete. The repertoire holds approximately 180,000 clones, 85% to 90% seen once, with under 7.5% in the top ten. This clone has only a few counts. Its antigen is as yet unknown. The CDR3 consists of 14 residues. The V gene lost 5 bases and the J gene lost 0 bases, with 5 bases spanning the gap. Per the germline V gene, CDR1 is SGHVS and CDR2 is FQNEAQ. The material sequenced was peripheral blood, taken on day 0 of AZD1222 vaccination. This chain connects TRBV7-8 to TRBJ2-6; the D is unclear. This clonotype was sampled from an adult in good health. This CDR3 is CASSPNSGANVLTF. The CDR3 DNA reads as TGTGCCAGCAGCCCCAACTCTGGGGCCAACGTCCTGACTTTC. The full variable domain, completed using reference TRBV7-8 and TRBJ2-6, is GAGVSQSPRYKVAKRGQDVALRCDPISGHVSLFWYQQALGQGPEFLTYFQNEAQLDKSGLPSDRFFAERPEGSVSTLKIQRTQQEDSAVYLCASSPNSGANVLTFGAGSRLTVL.